This TCR beta chain comes out of a study of CD8 T cells in ankylosing spondylitis. General observations from the study: A TCR beta motif of 7 to 9 highly homologous variants seemed to mark ankylosing spondylitis blood. Reportedly, disease-linked clones are significantly enriched in ankylosing spondylitis patients' matched synovial fluid. Reports of some motif variants in reactive arthritis synovial fluid and blood predate this one.

CDR1 is SGDLS, CDR2 YYNGEE, per germline. This CDR3 region has 13 residues. Trimming stripped 7 bases from V and 1 base from J, with 8 bases between. This clonotype was detected a few times. The antigen remains undetermined. The TCR beta libraries were generated through quantitative 5'-RACE incorporating molecular barcodes. TCRdb redid the calling of the 5' RACE reads with MiXCR, one entry per CDR3 protein. The sample carries around 770,000 distinct CDR3 sequences, 15% to 20% recorded once. The source is a male donor with ankylosing spondylitis. The genes are TRBV9 and TRBJ2-2; maybe TRBD2 (6 bases). Sequenced material: blood, either unsorted or a sorted T cell fraction (not recorded which). CDR3 DNA: TGTGCCAGCGGGCGGGAGAACACCGGGGAGCTGTTTTTT. Its translation is CASGRENTGELFF.